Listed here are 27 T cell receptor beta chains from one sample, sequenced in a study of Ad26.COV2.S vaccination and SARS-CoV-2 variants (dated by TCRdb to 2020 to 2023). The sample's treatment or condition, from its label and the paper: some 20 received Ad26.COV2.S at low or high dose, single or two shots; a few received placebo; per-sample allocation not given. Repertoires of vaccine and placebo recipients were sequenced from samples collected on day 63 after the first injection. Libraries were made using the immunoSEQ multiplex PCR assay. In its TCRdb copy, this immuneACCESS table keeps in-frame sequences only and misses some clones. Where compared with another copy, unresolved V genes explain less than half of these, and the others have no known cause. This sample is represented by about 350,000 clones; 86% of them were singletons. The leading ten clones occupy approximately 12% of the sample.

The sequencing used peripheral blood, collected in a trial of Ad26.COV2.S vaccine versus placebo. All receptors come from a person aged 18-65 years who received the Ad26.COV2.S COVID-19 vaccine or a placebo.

CDR3 nucleotides: TGTGCCAGCAGCTTGGGGACTAGCGGGAATAATGAGCAGTTCTTC. Translation gives CASSLGTSGNNEQFF. The rearrangement links TRBV7-2 to TRBJ2-1, with 13 bases aligning to TRBD2. In germline, CDR1 is SGHTA, CDR2 FQGNSA. The CDR3 spans 15 residues. The junction had 3 bases not matched to a gene; V was cut back by 3 bases and J by 7 bases.

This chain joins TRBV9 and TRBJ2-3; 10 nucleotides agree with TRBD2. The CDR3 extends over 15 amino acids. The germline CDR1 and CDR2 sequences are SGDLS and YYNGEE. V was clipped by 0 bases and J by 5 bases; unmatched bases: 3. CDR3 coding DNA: TGTGCCAGCAGCGTAGAAGCGGGAGGGAGAGATACGCAGTATTTT. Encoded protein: CASSVEAGGRDTQYF. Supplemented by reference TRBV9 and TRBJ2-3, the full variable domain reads DSGVTQTPKHLITATGQRVTLRCSPRSGDLSVYWYQQSLDQGLQFLIQYYNGEERAKGNILERFSAQQFPDLHSELNLSSLELGDSALYFCASSVEAGGRDTQYFGPGTRLTVL.

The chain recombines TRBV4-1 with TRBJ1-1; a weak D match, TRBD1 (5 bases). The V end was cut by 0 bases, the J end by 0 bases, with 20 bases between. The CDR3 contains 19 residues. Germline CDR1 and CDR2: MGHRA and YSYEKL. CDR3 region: CASSQDYGAGNNLNTEAFF. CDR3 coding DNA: TGCGCCAGCAGCCAAGATTACGGGGCAGGGAACAATCTGAACACTGAAGCTTTCTTT.

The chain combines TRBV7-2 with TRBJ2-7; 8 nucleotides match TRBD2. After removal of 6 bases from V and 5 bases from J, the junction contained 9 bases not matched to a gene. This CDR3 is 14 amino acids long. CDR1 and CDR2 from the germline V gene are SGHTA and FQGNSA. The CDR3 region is CASSLAGDKNEQYF. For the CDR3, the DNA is TGTGCCAGCAGTCTAGCGGGCGATAAAAACGAGCAGTACTTC.

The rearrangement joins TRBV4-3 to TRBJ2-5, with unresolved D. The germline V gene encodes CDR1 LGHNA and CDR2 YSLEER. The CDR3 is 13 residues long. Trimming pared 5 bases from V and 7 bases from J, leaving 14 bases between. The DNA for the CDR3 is TGCGCCAGCAGCATGGGCGGAAACGTGACCCAGTACTTC. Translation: CASSMGGNVTQYF.

CDR3 sequence reads: CASSAEGRTEAFF. The CDR3 bases are TGTGCCAGCAGCGCCGAGGGGAGGACTGAAGCTTTCTTT. This chain uses TRBV9 with TRBJ1-1, with a possible D match to TRBD1 (5 bases). The CDR3 loop spans 13 amino acids. Trimming shortened V by 3 bases and J by 5 bases, and 11 bases separated the two germline ends. Germline CDR1 SGDLS, CDR2 YYNGEE.

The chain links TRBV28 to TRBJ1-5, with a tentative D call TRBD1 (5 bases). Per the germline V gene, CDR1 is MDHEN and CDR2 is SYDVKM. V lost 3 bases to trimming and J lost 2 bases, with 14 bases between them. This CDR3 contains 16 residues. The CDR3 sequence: CASSFQGAGRNQPQHF. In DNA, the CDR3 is TGTGCCAGCAGTTTTCAAGGGGCGGGGCGCAATCAGCCCCAGCATTTT.

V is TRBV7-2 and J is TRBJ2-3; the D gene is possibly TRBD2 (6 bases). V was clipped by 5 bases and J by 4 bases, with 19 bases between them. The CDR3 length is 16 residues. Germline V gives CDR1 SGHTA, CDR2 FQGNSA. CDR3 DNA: TGTGCCAGCAGCCCCGGCCCGCGGACGGGAGCAGATACGCAGTATTTT. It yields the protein CASSPGPRTGADTQYF.

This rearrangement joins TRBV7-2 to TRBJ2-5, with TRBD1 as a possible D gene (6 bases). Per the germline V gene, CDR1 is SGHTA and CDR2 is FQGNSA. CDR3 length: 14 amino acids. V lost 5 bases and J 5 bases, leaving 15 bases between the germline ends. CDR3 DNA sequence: TGTGCCAGCAGCCCGCAACAGGGAAGGGAGACCCAGTACTTC. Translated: CASSPQQGRETQYF.

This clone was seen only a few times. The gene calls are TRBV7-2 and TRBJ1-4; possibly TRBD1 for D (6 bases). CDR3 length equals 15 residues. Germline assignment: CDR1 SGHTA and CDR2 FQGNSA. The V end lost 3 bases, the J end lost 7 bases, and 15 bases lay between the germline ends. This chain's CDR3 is CASSLLAGAGEKLFF. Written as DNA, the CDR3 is TGTGCCAGCAGCTTGTTGGCGGGGGCTGGTGAAAAACTGTTTTTT.

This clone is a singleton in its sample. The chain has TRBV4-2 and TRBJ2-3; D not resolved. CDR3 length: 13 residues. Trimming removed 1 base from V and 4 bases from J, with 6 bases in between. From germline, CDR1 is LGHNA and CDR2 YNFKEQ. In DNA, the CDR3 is TGTGCCAGCAGCCAAGGAGACCCAGATACGCAGTATTTT. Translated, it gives CASSQGDPDTQYF.

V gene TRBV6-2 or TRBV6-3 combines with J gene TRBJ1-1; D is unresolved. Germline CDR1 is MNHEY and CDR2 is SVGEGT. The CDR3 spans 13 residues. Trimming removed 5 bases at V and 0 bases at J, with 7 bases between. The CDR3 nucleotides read TGTGCCAGCAGTACGAGATTGAACACTGAAGCTTTCTTT. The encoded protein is CASSTRLNTEAFF.

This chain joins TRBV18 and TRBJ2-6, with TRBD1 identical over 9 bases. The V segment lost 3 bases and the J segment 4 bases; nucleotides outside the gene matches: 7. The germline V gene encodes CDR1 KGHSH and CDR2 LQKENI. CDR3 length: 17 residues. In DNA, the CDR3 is TGTGCCAGCTCACCGATACAGGGGGCTTCGGGGGCCAACGTCCTGACTTTC. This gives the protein CASSPIQGASGANVLTF.

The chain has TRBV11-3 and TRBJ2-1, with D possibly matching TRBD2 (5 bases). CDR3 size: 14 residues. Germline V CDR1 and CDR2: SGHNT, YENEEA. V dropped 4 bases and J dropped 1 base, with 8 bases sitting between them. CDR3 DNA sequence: TGTGCCAGCAGCTCGGACTTTTCCTACAATGAGCAGTTCTTC. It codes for CASSSDFSYNEQFF. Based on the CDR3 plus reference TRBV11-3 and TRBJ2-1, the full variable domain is EAGVVQSPRYKIIEKKQPVAFWCNPISGHNTLYWYLQNLGQGPELLIRYENEEAVDDSQLPKDRFSAERLKGVDSTLKIQPAELGDSAVYLCASSSDFSYNEQFFGPGTRLTVL.

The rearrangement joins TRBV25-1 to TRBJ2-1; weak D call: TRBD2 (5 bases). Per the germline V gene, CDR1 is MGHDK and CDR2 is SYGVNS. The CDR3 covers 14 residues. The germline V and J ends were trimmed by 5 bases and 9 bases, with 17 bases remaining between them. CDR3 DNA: TGTGCCAGCAGTCCCCCTTGGGCTAGCACTGAGCAGTTCTTC. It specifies CASSPPWASTEQFF.

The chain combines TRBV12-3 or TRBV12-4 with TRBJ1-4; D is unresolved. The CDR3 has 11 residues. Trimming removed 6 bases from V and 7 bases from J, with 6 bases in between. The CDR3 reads CASRLAEKLFF. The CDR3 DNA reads TGTGCCAGCAGGTTGGCTGAAAAACTGTTTTTT.

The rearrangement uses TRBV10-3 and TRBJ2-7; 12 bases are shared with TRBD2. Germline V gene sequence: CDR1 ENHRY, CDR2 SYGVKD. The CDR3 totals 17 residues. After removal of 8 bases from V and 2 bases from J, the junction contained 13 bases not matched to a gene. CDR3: CAISAGLAGTHPYEQYF. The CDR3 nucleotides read TGTGCCATCTCCGCTGGACTAGCGGGAACACATCCCTACGAGCAGTACTTC.

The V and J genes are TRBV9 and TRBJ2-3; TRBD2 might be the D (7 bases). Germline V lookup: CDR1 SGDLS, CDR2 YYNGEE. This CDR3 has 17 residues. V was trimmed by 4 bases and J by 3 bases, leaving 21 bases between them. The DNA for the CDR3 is TGTGCCAGCAGCCCGTCGGGGAGGGGAGGGGGGACAGATACGCAGTATTTT. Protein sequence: CASSPSGRGGGTDTQYF.

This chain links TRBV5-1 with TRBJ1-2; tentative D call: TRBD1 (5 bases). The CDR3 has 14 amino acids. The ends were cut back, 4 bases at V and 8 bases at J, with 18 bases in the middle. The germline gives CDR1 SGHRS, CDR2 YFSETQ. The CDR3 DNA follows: TGCGCCAGCAGCATTTGGGGTACAGGCAGCGGCTACACCTTC. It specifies CASSIWGTGSGYTF.

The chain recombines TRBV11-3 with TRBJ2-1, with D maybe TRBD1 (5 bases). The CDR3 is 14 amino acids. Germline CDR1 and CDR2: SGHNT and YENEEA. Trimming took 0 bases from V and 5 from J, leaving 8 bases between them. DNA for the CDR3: TGTGCCAGCAGCTTAGATGGGGCGAACAATGAGCAGTTCTTC. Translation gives CASSLDGANNEQFF.

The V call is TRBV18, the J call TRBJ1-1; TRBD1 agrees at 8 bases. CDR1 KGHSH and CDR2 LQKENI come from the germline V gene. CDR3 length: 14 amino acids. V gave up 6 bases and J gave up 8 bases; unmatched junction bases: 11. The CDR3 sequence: CASSPRTGTYEAFF. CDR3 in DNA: TGTGCCAGCTCCCCTCGGACAGGGACTTACGAAGCTTTCTTT.

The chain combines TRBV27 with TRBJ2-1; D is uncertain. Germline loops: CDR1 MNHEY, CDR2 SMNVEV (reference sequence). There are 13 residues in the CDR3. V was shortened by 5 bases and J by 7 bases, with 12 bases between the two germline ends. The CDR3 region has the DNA TGTGCCAGCAGTCTTCTTCCCGCGAATGAGCAGTTCTTC. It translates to CASSLLPANEQFF.

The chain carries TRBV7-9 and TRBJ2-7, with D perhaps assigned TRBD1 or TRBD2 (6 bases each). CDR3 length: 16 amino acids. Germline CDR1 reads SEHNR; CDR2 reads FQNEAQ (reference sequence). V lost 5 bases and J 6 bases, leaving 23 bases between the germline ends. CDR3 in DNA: TGTGCCAGCAGCCCAACCTCGGGGGCGACGGGGGCCGAGCAGTACTTC. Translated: CASSPTSGATGAEQYF.

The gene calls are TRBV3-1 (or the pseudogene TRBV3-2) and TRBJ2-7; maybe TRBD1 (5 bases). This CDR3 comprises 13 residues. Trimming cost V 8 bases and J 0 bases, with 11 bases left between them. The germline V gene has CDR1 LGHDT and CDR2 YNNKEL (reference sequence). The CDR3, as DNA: TGTGCCAGCGGGGCCAAAGCCTCCTACGAGCAGTACTTC. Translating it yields CASGAKASYEQYF.

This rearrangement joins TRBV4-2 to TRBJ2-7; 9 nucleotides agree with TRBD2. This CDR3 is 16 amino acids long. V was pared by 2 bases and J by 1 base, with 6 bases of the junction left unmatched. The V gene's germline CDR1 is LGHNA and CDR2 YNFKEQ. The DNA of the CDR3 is TGTGCCAGCAGCCAATATACTAGCGGGTATTCCTACGAGCAGTACTTC. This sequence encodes CASSQYTSGYSYEQYF.

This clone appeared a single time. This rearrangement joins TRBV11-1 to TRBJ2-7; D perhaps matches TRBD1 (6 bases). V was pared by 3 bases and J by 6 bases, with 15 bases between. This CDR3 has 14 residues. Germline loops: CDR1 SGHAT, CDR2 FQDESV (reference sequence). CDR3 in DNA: TGTGCCAGCAGCTTCCCGTCAACAGGGACCGAGCAGTACTTC. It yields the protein CASSFPSTGTEQYF.

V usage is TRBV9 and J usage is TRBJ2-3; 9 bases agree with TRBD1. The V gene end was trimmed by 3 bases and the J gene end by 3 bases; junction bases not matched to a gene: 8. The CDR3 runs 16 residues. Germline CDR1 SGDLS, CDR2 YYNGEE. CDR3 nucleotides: TGTGCCAGCAGCGGAACCGGGACAGGGATAACAGATACGCAGTATTTT. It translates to CASSGTGTGITDTQYF.